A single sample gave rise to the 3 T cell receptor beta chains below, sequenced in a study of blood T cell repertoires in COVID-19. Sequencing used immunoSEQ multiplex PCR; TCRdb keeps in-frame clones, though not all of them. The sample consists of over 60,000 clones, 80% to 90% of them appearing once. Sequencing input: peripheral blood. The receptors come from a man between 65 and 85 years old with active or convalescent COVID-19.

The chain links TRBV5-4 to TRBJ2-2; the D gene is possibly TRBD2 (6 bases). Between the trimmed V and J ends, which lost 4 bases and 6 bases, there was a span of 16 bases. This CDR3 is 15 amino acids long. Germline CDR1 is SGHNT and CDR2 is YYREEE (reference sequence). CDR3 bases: TGTGCCAGCAGCACTTGGGGCGGCGGGGCCGGGGAGCTGTTTTTT. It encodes CASSTWGGGAGELFF.

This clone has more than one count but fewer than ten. CDR3 in DNA: TGTGCCTGGAGCTCACTTGGGGGGGTTAGGCATTTT. This codes for CAWSSLGGVRHF. V and J are TRBV30 and TRBJ1-5; D may be TRBD1 (5 bases). This CDR3 region has 12 residues. Germline CDR1 reads GTSNPN; CDR2 reads SVGIG (reference sequence). Trimming took 3 bases from V and 15 from J, leaving 18 bases between them. Drawing the rest from reference TRBV30 and TRBJ1-5, the complete variable domain is SQTIHQWPATLVQPVGSPLSLECTVEGTSNPNLYWYRQAAGRGLQLLFYSVGIGQISSEVPQNLSASRPQDRQFILSSKKLLLSDSGFYLCAWSSLGGVRHFGDGTRLSIL.

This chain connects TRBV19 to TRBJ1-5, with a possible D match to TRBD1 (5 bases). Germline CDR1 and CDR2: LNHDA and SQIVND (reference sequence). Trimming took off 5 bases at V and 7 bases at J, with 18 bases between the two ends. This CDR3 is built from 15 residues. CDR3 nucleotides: TGTGCCAGTAGTGAGTTCTACGGGGGGTCGCAGCCCCAGCATTTT. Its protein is CASSEFYGGSQPQHF.